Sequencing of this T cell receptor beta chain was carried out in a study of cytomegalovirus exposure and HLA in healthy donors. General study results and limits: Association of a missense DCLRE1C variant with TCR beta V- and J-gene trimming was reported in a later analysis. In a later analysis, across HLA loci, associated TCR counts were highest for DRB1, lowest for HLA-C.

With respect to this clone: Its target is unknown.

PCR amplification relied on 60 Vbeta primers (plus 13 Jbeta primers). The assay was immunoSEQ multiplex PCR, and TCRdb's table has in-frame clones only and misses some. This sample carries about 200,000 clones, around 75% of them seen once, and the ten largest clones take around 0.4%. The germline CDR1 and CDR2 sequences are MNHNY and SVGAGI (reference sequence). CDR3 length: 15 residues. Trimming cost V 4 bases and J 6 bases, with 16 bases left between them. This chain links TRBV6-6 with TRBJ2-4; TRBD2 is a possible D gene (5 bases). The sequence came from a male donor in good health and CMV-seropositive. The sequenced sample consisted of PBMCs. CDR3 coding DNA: TGTGCCAGCAGTTCATCCGGCAGAGAGGGAAACATTCAGTACTTC. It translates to CASSSSGREGNIQYF.